These 17 T cell receptor beta chains came from one sample sequenced in a study of early T cells in non-severe SARS-CoV-2 infection. MiXCR was run by TCRdb on the 5' RACE reads, yielding one entry per CDR3 protein. This table has 68,000 or so distinct CDR3 sequences, roughly a tenth appearing once. Sequenced material: whole blood. These receptor sequences come from an adult who was a healthcare worker with PCR-confirmed SARS-CoV-2 infection or an uninfected control (not recorded which).

This clonotype appeared a few times. This chain uses TRBV12-3 or TRBV12-4 with TRBJ1-6; D gene uncertain. CDR3 length equals 13 residues. Deletions cut 4 bases from V and 10 bases from J, with 11 bases between. The CDR3 sequence is CASSSEGYSPLHF. As DNA, the CDR3 is TGTGCCAGCAGTTCTGAGGGATACTCACCCCTCCACTTT.

The rearrangement uses TRBV5-4 and TRBJ2-5; D gene unclear. The CDR3 extends over 13 amino acids. Germline assignment: CDR1 SGHNT and CDR2 YYREEE (reference sequence). V dropped 4 bases and J dropped 0 bases, with 7 bases sitting between them. The CDR3 here is CASSTGYQETQYF. The CDR3 bases are TGTGCCAGCAGCACCGGGTACCAAGAGACCCAGTACTTC.

As regards this clonotype: Sequence at one end of the junction differs from germline and may be a read error. The rearrangement links TRBV28 to TRBJ2-1, with TRBD2 matching over 7 bases. Germline V gives CDR1 MDHEN, CDR2 SYDVKM. The CDR3 spans 17 residues. The CDR3 loop reads CACSSPWKRDLNNEQFF. The CDR3 DNA reads as TGTGCCTGCAGTTCCCCATGGAAGCGGGACCTAAACAATGAGCAGTTCTTC.

The chain employs TRBV7-3 and TRBJ2-7; D is undetermined. The CDR3 has 16 amino acids. Germline CDR1 and CDR2: SGHTA and FQGTGA. Trimming removed 2 bases from V and 0 bases from J, with 14 bases in between. In DNA, the CDR3 is TGTGCCAGCAGCTTATTCTTGACGTCGAGCTCCTACGAGCAGTACTTC. Translating it yields CASSLFLTSSSYEQYF.

The V and J genes are TRBV28 and TRBJ1-4; D ambiguous. V was clipped by 5 bases and J by 5 bases, with 15 bases between them. Germline CDR1 is MDHEN and CDR2 is SYDVKM. There are 15 residues in the CDR3. Here the CDR3 reads CASSAYKSMNEKLFF. In DNA, the CDR3 is TGTGCCAGCAGTGCCTACAAGTCGATGAATGAAAAACTGTTTTTT. The full variable domain, in which reference TRBV28 and TRBJ1-4 provide the parts outside the CDR3, is DVKVTQSSRYLVKRTGEKVFLECVQDMDHENMFWYRQDPGLGLRLIYFSYDVKMKEKGDIPEGYSVSREKKERFSLILESASTNQTSMYLCASSAYKSMNEKLFFGSGTQLSVL.

V usage is TRBV6-2 or TRBV6-3 and J usage is TRBJ2-1, with a weak D call TRBD1 (5 bases). Germline CDR1 and CDR2: MNHEY and SVGEGT. V was clipped by 8 bases and J by 0 bases, with 8 bases between them. The CDR3 has 13 amino acids. CDR3 region: CASGADSYNEQFF. CDR3 coding DNA: TGTGCCAGCGGGGCGGACTCCTACAATGAGCAGTTCTTC.

This clonotype was counted at least ten times. The J gene is TRBJ2-1, the V gene TRBV21-1; the D call TRBD2 from the table was never checked on the DNA. TRBV21-1 is marked as a pseudogene. The CDR3 totals 19 residues. The CDR3, as DNA: TGTGCCAGCAGAACATTAACTAGCGGGCTTAAGATTTCCTACAATGAGCAGTTCTTC. The encoded protein is CASRTLTSGLKISYNEQFF.

This clonotype was seen repeatedly, ten times or more. J is TRBJ2-1 and V is TRBV11-2, with 12 positions matching TRBD2. V trimming: 0 bases; J trimming: 13 bases; junction bases outside the gene matches: 7. The CDR3 sequence is 15 residues long. Germline V gives CDR1 SGHAT, CDR2 FQNNGV. Here the CDR3 reads CASSLESSGRASQFF. DNA for the CDR3: TGTGCCAGCAGCTTAGAGTCTAGCGGGAGGGCGTCCCAGTTCTTC. Based on the CDR3 plus reference TRBV11-2 and TRBJ2-1, the full variable domain is EAGVAQSPRYKIIEKRQSVAFWCNPISGHATLYWYQQILGQGPKLLIQFQNNGVVDDSQLPKDRFSAERLKGVDSTLKIQPAKLEDSAVYLCASSLESSGRASQFFGPGTRLTVL.

About this clonotype: This may arise from a read error, as a much more abundant clone is one base away. The chain is built from TRBV12-3 or TRBV12-4 and TRBJ2-3, with 7 nucleotides matching TRBD2. J lost 2 bases, V lost 7 bases, and 9 bases had no gene match. The CDR3 consists of 15 residues. CDR3 protein: CASTLGGVFTDTQYF. Written as DNA, the CDR3 is TGTGCCAGCACCCTTGGGGGGGTTTTCACAGATACGCAGTATTTT.

This clonotype was counted between two and nine times. The chain combines TRBV27 with TRBJ2-3, with TRBD2 identical over 10 bases. The V gene's germline CDR1 is MNHEY and CDR2 SMNVEV (reference sequence). The trim removed 2 bases at V and 11 bases at J, leaving 19 bases unmatched. The CDR3 is 18 amino acids. The CDR3 nucleotides read TGTGCCAGCAGTTTAACTTCTGGTCCGCTAGCGGGAGCCGCAATGCAGTATTTT. Its translation is CASSLTSGPLAGAAMQYF.

This rearrangement joins TRBV7-9 to TRBJ2-2; D is undetermined. The CDR3 contains 8 residues. The V gene's germline CDR1 is SEHNR and CDR2 FQNEAQ (reference sequence). V was cut by 5 bases and J by 15 bases, with 4 bases left in between. CDR3 in amino acids: CASSDLFF. DNA for the CDR3: TGTGCCAGCAGCGATTTGTTTTTT.

Only a few counts were recorded for this clonotype. V usage is TRBV5-1 and J usage is TRBJ1-5, with a weak D call TRBD1 (6 bases). In germline, CDR1 is SGHRS, CDR2 YFSETQ. Trimming stripped 4 bases from V and 0 bases from J, with 14 bases between. This CDR3 spans 16 amino acids. Here the CDR3 reads CASSPARGYSNQPQHF. The DNA for the CDR3 is TGCGCCAGCAGCCCGGCCAGGGGCTATAGCAATCAGCCCCAGCATTTT.

The chain links TRBV2 to TRBJ2-7; possibly TRBD1 for D (6 bases). The V and J ends lost 5 bases and 9 bases respectively, with 14 bases between them. This CDR3 region has 12 residues. Looked up from germline, CDR1 is SNHLY and CDR2 is FYNNEI. The CDR3 nucleotides read TGTGCCAGCAGTCCGACAGGATCCTGGCAGTACTTC. Residues: CASSPTGSWQYF. The whole variable domain, filled in from reference TRBV2 and TRBJ2-7, reads EPEVTQTPSHQVTQMGQEVILRCVPISNHLYFYWYRQILGQKVEFLVSFYNNEISEKSEIFDDQFSVERPDGSNFTLKIRSTKLEDSAMYFCASSPTGSWQYFGPGTRLTVT.

This clonotype was seen more than once but under ten times. The chain has TRBV20-1 and TRBJ2-5, with 13 bases matching TRBD2. Germline V gene data show CDR1 as DFQATT and CDR2 as SNEGSKA (reference sequence). The length of the CDR3 is 15 residues. Trimming at V came to 3 bases and at J to 2 bases, leaving 3 bases not matched to a gene. CDR3 nucleotides: TGCAGTGCTAGTGGGACTAGCGGGGATCAAGAGACCCAGTACTTC. Translated, it gives CSASGTSGDQETQYF.

This clonotype was detected many times. The chain joins TRBV6-1 to TRBJ2-3; D not certain. Trimming left V 6 bases short and J 4 bases short, with 11 bases between. There are 13 residues in the CDR3. Looked up from germline, CDR1 is MNHNS and CDR2 is SASEGT. CDR3 protein: CASRLVLADTQYF. In nucleotides, the CDR3 is TGTGCCAGCAGATTAGTGTTGGCAGATACGCAGTATTTT.

The chain has TRBV4-1 and TRBJ2-7; 10 bases map to TRBD1. The CDR3 runs 15 residues. CDR1 is MGHRA and CDR2 is YSYEKL in the germline V gene. The V segment lost 5 bases and the J segment 6 bases; nucleotides outside the gene matches: 10. The CDR3, as DNA: TGCGCCAGCAGCACCCGGGACAGGGGATTCGGCGAGCAGTACTTC. Translation gives CASSTRDRGFGEQYF.

This chain links TRBV10-3 with TRBJ2-1, with D unresolved. The CDR3 spans 14 residues. V was cut by 3 bases and J by 1 base, with 7 bases left in between. Per germline, CDR1 ENHRY and CDR2 SYGVKD. CDR3 DNA sequence: TGTGCCATCAGTGAAAGGCTTTCCTACAATGAGCAGTTCTTC. Translated, it gives CAISERLSYNEQFF.